This T cell receptor (beta chain) was documented in a study of blood T cell repertoires in COVID-19. In the study overall: The study drew acute and convalescent COVID-19 samples from the United States, Italy and Spain.

This clone appeared once. The CDR3 totals 16 residues. Trimming took 5 bases from V and 5 from J, leaving 20 bases between them. Germline V CDR1 and CDR2: SGDLS, YYNGEE. Enrolled during active infection, Seattle patients were then followed longitudinally. In the original processing: Scientists estimated how many nucleated cells there were by amplifying reference gene primers. The assay was immunoSEQ multiplex PCR, and TCRdb's table has in-frame clones only and misses some. V, J and clone size are taken as reported in that table, and D and trimming were inferred from the DNA itself. The data show about 69,000 clones, with 84% seen just once and about 14% held by the top ten.

This TCR came from a man aged 50-60 years with COVID-19, enrolled during active disease. The chain joins TRBV9 to TRBJ2-1, with D perhaps matching TRBD1 (5 bases). The sequenced sample was peripheral blood. The CDR3 loop is CASSVFMQGRNNEQFF. CDR3 DNA sequence: TGTGCCAGCAGTGTTTTTATGCAGGGTCGTAACAATGAGCAGTTCTTC.